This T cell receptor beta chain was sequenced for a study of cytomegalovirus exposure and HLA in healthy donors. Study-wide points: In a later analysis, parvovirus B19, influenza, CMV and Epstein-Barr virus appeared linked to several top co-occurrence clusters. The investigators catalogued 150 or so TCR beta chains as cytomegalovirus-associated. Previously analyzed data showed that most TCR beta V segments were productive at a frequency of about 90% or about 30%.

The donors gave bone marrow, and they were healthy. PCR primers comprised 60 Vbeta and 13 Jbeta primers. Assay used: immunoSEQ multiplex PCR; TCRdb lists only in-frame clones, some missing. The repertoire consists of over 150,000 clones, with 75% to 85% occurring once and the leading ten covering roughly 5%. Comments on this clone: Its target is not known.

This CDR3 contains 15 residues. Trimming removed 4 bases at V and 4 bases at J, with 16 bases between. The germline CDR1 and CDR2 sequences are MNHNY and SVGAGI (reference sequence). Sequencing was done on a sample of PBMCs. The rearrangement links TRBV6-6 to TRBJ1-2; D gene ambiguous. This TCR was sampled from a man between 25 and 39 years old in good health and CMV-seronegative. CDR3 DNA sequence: TGTGCCAGCAGTTCCGGCAGCCTCGAGGGCTATGGCTACACCTTC. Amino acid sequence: CASSSGSLEGYGYTF.